This T cell receptor beta chain was identified during a study of regulatory T cells in long-lasting Graves disease. Assembly of TCR beta libraries relied on iRepertoire HTBI primers together with Arm-PCR of CDR3 regions. TCRdb independently ran MiXCR on the multiplex PCR reads; one entry per CDR3 protein. The repertoire holds about 460,000 distinct CDR3 sequences, with around 15% as singletons. As concerns this clonotype: Mismatch with germline at one junction end may stem from a read error.

The CDR3 has 12 amino acids. Germline V gene lookup returns CDR1 SEHNR and CDR2 FQNEAQ (reference sequence). The time point denotes: newly diagnosed GD, antithyroid drugs for less than 3 months. After RNA was extracted from PBMCs, the TCR library was made from it. The sample was also linked to a second study, of T cells in Graves' hyperthyroidism and ophthalmopathy.

The chain carries TRBV7-9 and TRBJ2-7; 8 bases are shared with TRBD2. This clonotype was obtained from a woman aged 45-65 years with Graves disease. The sample was peripheral blood mononuclear cells (PBMCs), taken at new diagnosis, from a patient treated with antithyroid drugs. The CDR3 region has the DNA TGTGCCGCGGGGGGAAGCGGCCCCGCCCTCTTATTC. This sequence encodes CAAGGSGPALLF.